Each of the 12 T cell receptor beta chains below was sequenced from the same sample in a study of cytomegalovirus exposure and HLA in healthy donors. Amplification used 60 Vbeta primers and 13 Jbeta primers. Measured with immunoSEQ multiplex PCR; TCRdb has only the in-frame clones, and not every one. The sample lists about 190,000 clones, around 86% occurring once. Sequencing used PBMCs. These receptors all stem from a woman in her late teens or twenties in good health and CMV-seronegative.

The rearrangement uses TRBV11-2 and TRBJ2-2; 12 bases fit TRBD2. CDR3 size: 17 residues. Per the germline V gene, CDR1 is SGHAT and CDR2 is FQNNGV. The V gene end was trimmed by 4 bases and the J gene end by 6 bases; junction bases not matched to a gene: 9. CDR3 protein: CASSSGLAGMRPGELFF. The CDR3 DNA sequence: TGTGCCAGCAGCTCTGGACTAGCGGGAATGCGGCCCGGGGAGCTGTTTTTT. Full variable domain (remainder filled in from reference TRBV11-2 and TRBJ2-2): EAGVAQSPRYKIIEKRQSVAFWCNPISGHATLYWYQQILGQGPKLLIQFQNNGVVDDSQLPKDRFSAERLKGVDSTLKIQPAKLEDSAVYLCASSSGLAGMRPGELFFGEGSRLTVL.

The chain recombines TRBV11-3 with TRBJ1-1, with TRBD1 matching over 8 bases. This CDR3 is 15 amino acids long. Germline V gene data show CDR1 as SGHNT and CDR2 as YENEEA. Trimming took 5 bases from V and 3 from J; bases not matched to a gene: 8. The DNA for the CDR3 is TGTGCCAGCAGCCTTGACAGGGGTGGGGACACTGAAGCTTTCTTT. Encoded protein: CASSLDRGGDTEAFF.

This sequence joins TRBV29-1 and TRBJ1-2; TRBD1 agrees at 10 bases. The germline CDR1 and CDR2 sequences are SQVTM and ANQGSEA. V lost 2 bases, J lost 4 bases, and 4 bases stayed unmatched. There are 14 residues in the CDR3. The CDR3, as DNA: TGCAGCGTTGAACCGGGACAGGGGATCTATGGCTACACCTTC. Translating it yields CSVEPGQGIYGYTF.

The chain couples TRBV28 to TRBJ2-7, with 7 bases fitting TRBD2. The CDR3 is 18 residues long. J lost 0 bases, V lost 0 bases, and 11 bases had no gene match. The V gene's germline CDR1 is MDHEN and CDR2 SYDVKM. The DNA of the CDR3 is TGTGCCAGCAGTTTATGGGGAGGGGCGGCATGGGGCTCCTACGAGCAGTACTTC. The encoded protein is CASSLWGGAAWGSYEQYF.

For the CDR3, the DNA is TGTGCCACCAGCAGAGGGGCCGGGATCTATGGCTACACCTTC. This translates into CATSRGAGIYGYTF. The V and J genes are TRBV15 and TRBJ1-2; D is ambiguous. Per the germline V gene, CDR1 is LNHNV and CDR2 is YYDKDF (reference sequence). This CDR3 is built from 14 residues. V was clipped by 1 base and J by 4 bases, with 10 bases between them.

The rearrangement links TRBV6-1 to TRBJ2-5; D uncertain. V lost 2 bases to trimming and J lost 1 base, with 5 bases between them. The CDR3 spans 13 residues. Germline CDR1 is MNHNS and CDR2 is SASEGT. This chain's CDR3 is CASSERSQETQYF. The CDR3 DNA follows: TGTGCCAGCAGTGAACGCAGCCAAGAGACCCAGTACTTC.

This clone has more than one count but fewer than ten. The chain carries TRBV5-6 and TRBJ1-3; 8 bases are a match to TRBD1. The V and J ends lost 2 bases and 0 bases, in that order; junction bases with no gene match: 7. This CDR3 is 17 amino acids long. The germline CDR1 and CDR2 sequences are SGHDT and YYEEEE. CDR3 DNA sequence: TGTGCCAGCAGCTTCCAGGGACAGGCGTCCTCTGGAAACACCATATATTTT. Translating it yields CASSFQGQASSGNTIYF.

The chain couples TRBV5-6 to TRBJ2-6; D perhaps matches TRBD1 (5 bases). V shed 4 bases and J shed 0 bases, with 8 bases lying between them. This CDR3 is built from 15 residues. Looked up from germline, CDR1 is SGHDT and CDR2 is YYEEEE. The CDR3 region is CASSAGHSGANVLTF. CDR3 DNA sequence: TGTGCCAGCAGCGCCGGACACTCTGGGGCCAACGTCCTGACTTTC.

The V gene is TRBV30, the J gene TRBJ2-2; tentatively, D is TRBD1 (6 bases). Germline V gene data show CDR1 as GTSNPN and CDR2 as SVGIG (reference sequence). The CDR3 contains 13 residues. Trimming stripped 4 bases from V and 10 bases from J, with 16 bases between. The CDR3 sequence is CAWNNRVEEELFF. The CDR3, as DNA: TGTGCCTGGAATAACAGGGTGGAAGAGGAGCTGTTTTTT.

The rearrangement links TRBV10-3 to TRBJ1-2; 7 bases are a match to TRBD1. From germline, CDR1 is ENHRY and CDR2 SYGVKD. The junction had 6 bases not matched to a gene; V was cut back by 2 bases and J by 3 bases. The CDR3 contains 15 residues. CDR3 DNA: TGTGCCATCAGTGAGGTTCAGGGGGGTCACTATGGCTACACCTTC. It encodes CAISEVQGGHYGYTF.

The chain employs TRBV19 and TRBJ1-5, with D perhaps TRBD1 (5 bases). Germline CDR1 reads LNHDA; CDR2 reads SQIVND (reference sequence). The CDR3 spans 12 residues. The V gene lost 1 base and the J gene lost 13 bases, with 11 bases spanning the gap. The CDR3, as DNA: TGTGCCAGTAGTATAGCCTCCGGACAACAGCATTTT. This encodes CASSIASGQQHF. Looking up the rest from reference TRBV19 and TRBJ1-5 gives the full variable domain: DGGITQSPKYLFRKEGQNVTLSCEQNLNHDAMYWYRQDPGQGLRLIYYSQIVNDFQKGDIAEGYSVSREKKESFPLTVTSAQKNPTAFYLCASSIASGQQHFGDGTRLSIL.

The CDR3 DNA reads TGCGCCAGCAGCTTGGAGGGCGGGGGGTTCAATGAGCAGTTCTTC. Amino acids: CASSLEGGGFNEQFF. The chain uses TRBV5-1 and TRBJ2-1, with 8 bases fitting TRBD2. CDR1 SGHRS and CDR2 YFSETQ come from the germline V gene. V dropped 0 bases and J dropped 6; count of bases not matched to a gene: 5. The CDR3 loop spans 15 amino acids.